These 11 T cell receptor beta chains were sequenced from one sample in a study of blood T cell repertoires in COVID-19. TCRdb's copy holds only in-frame clones and misses some; the assay was immunoSEQ multiplex PCR. The sample lists tens of thousands of clones; just under 85% were seen once. Material for sequencing was peripheral blood. These receptors were obtained from a man between 65 and 85 years old with acute or convalescent COVID-19.

The chain carries TRBV27 and TRBJ2-1, with D unresolved. CDR1 and CDR2 from the germline V gene are MNHEY and SMNVEV (reference sequence). V lost 7 bases, J lost 4 bases, and 14 bases lay in between. The length of the CDR3 is 14 residues. The CDR3 nucleotides read TGTGCCAGCACCTTAGCTGGCAGTTACAATGAGCAGTTCTTC. Translating it yields CASTLAGSYNEQFF.

This clone has just a few counts. The chain couples TRBV14 to TRBJ2-7; D might be TRBD2 (7 bases). The CDR3 loop spans 13 amino acids. From germline, CDR1 is SGHDN and CDR2 FVKESK. The V end lost 8 bases, the J end lost 6 bases, and 17 bases lay between the germline ends. The CDR3 region has the DNA TGTGCCAGCTCCAAGATAGGGGGGGGCGAGCAGTACTTC. Its protein product is CASSKIGGGEQYF.

V is TRBV5-4 and J is TRBJ2-1, with 10 bases matching TRBD2. The CDR3 contains 18 residues. Germline CDR1 is SGHNT and CDR2 is YYREEE (reference sequence). J gave up 4 bases and V 2 bases, and 12 bases lay outside the gene matches. The CDR3 region has the DNA TGTGCCAGCAGCTTAGGGGGGCGGGCTAGCGGGAGATACAATGAGCAGTTCTTC. Protein product: CASSLGGRASGRYNEQFF.

This chain uses TRBV5-4 with TRBJ1-1; TRBD1 agrees at 7 bases. The CDR3 contains 12 residues. Germline CDR1 reads SGHNT; CDR2 reads YYREEE (reference sequence). Unmatched junction bases numbered 0, after V lost 3 bases and J lost 4 bases. In DNA, the CDR3 is TGTGCCAGCAGCTCAGGGGGCACTGAAGCTTTCTTT. The encoded protein is CASSSGGTEAFF.

This chain uses TRBV2 with TRBJ1-2, with a weak D call TRBD1 (6 bases). The CDR3 runs to 13 residues. CDR1 is SNHLY, CDR2 FYNNEI, per germline. With 6 bases removed from V and 6 bases from J, the gap between germline ends came to 14 bases. CDR3: CASRQGLSNGYTF. The CDR3 DNA reads as TGTGCCAGCAGACAGGGCCTGTCGAATGGCTACACCTTC.

The chain is built from TRBV6-5 and TRBJ1-1; 8 positions match TRBD1. From germline, CDR1 is MNHEY and CDR2 SVGAGI. J gave up 5 bases and V 2 bases, and 10 bases lay outside the gene matches. The CDR3 has 16 amino acids. CDR3 in DNA: TGTGCCAGCAGTTACAGGTGGCAGGGGGCAGGGACTGAAGCTTTCTTT. Translated, it gives CASSYRWQGAGTEAFF.

The chain uses TRBV2 and TRBJ1-4; TRBD1 aligns across 12 bases. This CDR3 has 16 residues. V dropped 6 bases and J dropped 3; count of bases not matched to a gene: 5. Germline V gene sequence: CDR1 SNHLY, CDR2 FYNNEI. The CDR3 DNA sequence: TGTGCCAGCAGACGGGACAGGGGGCTGTCTAATGAAAAACTGTTTTTT. Translating it yields CASRRDRGLSNEKLFF.

CDR3 DNA: TGTGCCAGTAGTATGGATCACTTTTCGGGAGGGCCGAACACCGGGGAGCTGTTTTTT. Its protein is CASSMDHFSGGPNTGELFF. The chain uses TRBV19 and TRBJ2-2; 8 positions match TRBD2. V was clipped by 3 bases and J by 0 bases; unmatched bases: 12. The germline gives CDR1 LNHDA, CDR2 SQIVND (reference sequence). The CDR3 loop spans 19 amino acids.

This clone appeared many times. The gene calls are TRBV19 and TRBJ1-5; possible D gene TRBD1, 6 bases. CDR3 length: 17 residues. V was trimmed by 5 bases and J by 4 bases, leaving 21 bases between them. Germline V gene lookup returns CDR1 LNHDA and CDR2 SQIVND (reference sequence). The CDR3 DNA follows: TGTGCCAGTAGTCCAAATCAGGGGCCCGCTCGAAATCAGCCCCAGCATTTT. This sequence encodes CASSPNQGPARNQPQHF.

The genes are TRBV15 and TRBJ1-4, with D unclear. The ends were cut back, 1 base at V and 8 bases at J, with 14 bases in the middle. This CDR3 contains 15 residues. The germline CDR1 and CDR2 sequences are LNHNV and YYDKDF (reference sequence). CDR3 sequence (DNA): TGTGCCACCAGCAGAGTCCGGGGAGGCGGGGAAAAACTGTTTTTT. Amino acid sequence: CATSRVRGGGEKLFF.

This sequence joins TRBV27 and TRBJ1-6, with a tentative D call TRBD1 (5 bases). The CDR3 is made up of 18 amino acids. Trimming took 2 bases from V and 0 from J, leaving 14 bases between them. Per the germline V gene, CDR1 is MNHEY and CDR2 is SMNVEV (reference sequence). DNA of the CDR3: TGTGCCAGCAGTTTACCATCGGGGGGTGCCTCCTATAATTCACCCCTCCACTTT. This gives the protein CASSLPSGGASYNSPLHF.